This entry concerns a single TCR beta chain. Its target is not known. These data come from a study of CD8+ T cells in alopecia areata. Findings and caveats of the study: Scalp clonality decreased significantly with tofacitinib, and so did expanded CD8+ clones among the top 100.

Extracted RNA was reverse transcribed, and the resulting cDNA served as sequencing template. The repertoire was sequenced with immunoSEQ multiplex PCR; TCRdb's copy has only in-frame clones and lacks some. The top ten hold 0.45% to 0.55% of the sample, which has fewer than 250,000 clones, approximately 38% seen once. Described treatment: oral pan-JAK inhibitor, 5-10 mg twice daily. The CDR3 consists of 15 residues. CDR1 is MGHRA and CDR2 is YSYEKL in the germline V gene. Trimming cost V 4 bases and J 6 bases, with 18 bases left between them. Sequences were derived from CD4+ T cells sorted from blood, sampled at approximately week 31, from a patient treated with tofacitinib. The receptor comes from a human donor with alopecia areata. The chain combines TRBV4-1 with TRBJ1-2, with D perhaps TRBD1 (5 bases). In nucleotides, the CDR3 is TGCGCCAGCAGCCGCGCGGGACCGCGACGGGATGGCTACACCTTC. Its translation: CASSRAGPRRDGYTF.